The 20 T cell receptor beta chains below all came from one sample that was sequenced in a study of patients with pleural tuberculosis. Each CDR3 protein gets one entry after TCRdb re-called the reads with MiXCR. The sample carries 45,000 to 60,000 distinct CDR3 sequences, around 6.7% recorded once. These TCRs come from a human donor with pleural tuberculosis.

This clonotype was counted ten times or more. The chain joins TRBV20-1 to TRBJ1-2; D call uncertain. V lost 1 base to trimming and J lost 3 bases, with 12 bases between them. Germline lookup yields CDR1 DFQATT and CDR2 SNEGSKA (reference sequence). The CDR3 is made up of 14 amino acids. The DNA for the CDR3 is TGCAGTGCTAGAGCGTTGAATCCTGACTATGGCTACACCTTC. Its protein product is CSARALNPDYGYTF.

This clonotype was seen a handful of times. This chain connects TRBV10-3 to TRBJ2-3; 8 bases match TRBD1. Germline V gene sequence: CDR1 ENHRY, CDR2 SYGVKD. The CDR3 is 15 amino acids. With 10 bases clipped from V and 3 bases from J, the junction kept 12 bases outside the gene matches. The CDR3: CANSLTGDGTDTQYF. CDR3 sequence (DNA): TGTGCCAACAGCCTGACAGGGGACGGGACAGATACGCAGTATTTT.

The CDR3 bases are TGCGCCAGCAGCTTGGCTTATGTTTCGGCCCAAGAGACCCAGTACTTC. It specifies CASSLAYVSAQETQYF. This sequence joins TRBV5-1 and TRBJ2-5; D gene unclear. This CDR3 has 16 residues. V was clipped by 0 bases and J by 1 base, with 13 bases between them. CDR1 and CDR2 from the germline V gene are SGHRS and YFSETQ.

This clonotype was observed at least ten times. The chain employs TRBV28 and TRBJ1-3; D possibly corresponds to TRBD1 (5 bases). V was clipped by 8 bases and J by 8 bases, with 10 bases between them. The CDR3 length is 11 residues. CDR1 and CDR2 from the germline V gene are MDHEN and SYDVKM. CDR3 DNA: TGTGCCAGCGGCGGGGGATACACCATATATTTT. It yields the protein CASGGGYTIYF.

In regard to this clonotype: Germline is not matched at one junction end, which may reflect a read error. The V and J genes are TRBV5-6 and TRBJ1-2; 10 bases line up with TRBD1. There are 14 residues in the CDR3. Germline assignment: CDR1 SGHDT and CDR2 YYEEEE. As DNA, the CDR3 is TGTGCCAGCAGCTTGAGGGACAGGGGTTTCGGCTACACCTTT. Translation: CASSLRDRGFGYTF.

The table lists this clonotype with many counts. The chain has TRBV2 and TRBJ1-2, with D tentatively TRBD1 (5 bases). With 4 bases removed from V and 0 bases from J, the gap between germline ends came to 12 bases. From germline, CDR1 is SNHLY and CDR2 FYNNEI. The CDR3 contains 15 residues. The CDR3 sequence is CASSVERGSNYGYTF. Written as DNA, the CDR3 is TGTGCCAGCAGTGTGGAAAGGGGTTCTAACTATGGCTACACCTTC.

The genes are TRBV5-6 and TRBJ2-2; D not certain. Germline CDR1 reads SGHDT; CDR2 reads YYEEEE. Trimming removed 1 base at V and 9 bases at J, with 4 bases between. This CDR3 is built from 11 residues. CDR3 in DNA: TGTGCCAGCAGCTTGAATCGGGAGCTGTTTTTT. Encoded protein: CASSLNRELFF.

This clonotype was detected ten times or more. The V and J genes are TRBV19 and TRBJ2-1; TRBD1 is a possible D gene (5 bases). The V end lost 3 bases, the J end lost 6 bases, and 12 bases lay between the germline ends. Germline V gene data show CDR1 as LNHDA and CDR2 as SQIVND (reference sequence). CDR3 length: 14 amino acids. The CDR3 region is CASSIGALSNEQFF. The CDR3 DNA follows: TGTGCCAGTAGTATTGGGGCCCTGAGCAATGAGCAGTTCTTC.

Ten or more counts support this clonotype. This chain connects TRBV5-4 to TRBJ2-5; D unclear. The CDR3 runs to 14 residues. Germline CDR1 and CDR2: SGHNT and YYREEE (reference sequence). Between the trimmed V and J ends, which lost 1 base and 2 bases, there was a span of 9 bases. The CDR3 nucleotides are TGTGCCAGCAGCTTGCGTGGTCCGCAAGAGACCCAGTACTTC. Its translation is CASSLRGPQETQYF. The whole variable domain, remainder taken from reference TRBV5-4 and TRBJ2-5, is ETGVTQSPTHLIKTRGQQVTLRCSSQSGHNTVSWYQQALGQGPQFIFQYYREEENGRGNFPPRFSGLQFPNYSSELNVNALELDDSALYLCASSLRGPQETQYFGPGTRLLVL.

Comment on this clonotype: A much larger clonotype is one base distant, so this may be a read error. The chain's CDR3 is CASSYRGNEQHV. The CDR3 DNA follows: TGTGCCAGCAGTTATAGGGGCAACGAGCAGCACGTC. The chain recombines TRBV6-2 or TRBV6-3 with TRBJ2-7; the D gene is possibly TRBD1 (5 bases). The CDR3 is 12 residues long. Germline V gene sequence: CDR1 MNHEY, CDR2 SVGEGT.

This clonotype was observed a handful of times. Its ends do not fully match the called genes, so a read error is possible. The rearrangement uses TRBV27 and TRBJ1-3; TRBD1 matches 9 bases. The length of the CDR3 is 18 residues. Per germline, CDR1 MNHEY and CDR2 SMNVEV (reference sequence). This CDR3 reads CASSLSPGQGFSGSTIYF. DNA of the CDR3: TGTGCCAGCAGTTTATCCCCGGGACAGGGTTTCTCTGGAAGCACCATATATTTT.

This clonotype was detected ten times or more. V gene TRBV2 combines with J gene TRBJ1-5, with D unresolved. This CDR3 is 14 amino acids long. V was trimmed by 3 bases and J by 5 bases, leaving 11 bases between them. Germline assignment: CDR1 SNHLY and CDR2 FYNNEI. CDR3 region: CASSDKSRDQPQHF. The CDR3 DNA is TGTGCCAGCAGTGATAAGTCGCGGGATCAGCCCCAGCATTTT.

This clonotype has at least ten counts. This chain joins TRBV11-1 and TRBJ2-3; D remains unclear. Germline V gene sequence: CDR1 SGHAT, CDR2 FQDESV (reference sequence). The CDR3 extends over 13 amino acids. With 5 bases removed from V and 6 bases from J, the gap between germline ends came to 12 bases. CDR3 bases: TGTGCCAGCAGCGTCGCCGGCGCGGATACGCAGTATTTT. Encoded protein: CASSVAGADTQYF. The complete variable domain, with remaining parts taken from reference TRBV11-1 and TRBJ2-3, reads EAEVAQSPRYKITEKSQAVAFWCDPISGHATLYWYRQILGQGPELLVQFQDESVVDDSQLPKDRFSAERLKGVDSTLKIQPAELGDSAMYLCASSVAGADTQYFGPGTRLTVL.

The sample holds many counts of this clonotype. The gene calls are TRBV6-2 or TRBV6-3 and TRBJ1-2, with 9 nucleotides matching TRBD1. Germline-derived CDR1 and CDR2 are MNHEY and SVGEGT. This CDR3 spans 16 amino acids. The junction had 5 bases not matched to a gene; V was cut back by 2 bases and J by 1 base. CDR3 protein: CASSYRDREDNYGYTF. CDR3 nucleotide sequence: TGTGCCAGCAGTTACAGGGACAGGGAAGATAACTATGGCTACACCTTC.

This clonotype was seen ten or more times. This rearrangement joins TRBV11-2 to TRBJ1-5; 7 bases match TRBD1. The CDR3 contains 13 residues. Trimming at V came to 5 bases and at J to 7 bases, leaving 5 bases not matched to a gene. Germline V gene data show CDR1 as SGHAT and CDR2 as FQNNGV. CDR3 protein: CASSGQVGQPQHF. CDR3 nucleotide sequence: TGTGCCAGCAGCGGACAGGTCGGGCAGCCCCAGCATTTT.

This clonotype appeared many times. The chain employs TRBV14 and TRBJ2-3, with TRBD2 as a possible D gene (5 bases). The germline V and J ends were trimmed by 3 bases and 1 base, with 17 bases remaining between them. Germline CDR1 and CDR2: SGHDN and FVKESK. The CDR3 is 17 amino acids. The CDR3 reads CASSHPLGQRGTDTQYF. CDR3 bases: TGTGCCAGCAGCCACCCTCTAGGTCAGAGGGGCACAGATACGCAGTATTTT.

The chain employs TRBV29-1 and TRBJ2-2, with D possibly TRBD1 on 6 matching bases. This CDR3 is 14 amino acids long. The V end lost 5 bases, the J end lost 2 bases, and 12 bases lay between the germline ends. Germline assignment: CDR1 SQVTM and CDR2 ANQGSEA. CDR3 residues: CSVLETGNTGELFF. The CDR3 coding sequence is TGCAGCGTTTTAGAGACAGGCAACACCGGGGAGCTGTTTTTT.

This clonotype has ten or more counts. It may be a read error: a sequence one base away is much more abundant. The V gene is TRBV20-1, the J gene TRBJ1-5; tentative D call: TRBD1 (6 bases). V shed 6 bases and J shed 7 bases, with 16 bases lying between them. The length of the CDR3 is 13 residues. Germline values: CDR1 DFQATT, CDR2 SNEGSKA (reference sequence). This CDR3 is CSAPTGPTQPQHF. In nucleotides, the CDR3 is TGCAGTGCCCCTACAGGGCCCACCCAGCCCCAGCATTTT.

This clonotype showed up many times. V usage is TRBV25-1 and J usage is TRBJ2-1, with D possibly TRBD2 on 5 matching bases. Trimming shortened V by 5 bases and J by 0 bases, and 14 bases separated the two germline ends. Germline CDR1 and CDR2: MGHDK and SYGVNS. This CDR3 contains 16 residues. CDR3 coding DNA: TGTGCCAGCAGTCCCCGTGAGGGAAGCTCCTACAATGAGCAGTTCTTC. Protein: CASSPREGSSYNEQFF.

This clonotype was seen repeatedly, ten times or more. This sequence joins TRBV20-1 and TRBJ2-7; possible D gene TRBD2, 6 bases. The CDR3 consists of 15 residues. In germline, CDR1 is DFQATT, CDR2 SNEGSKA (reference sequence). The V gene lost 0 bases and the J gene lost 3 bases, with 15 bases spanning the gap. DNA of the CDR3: TGCAGTGCTAGAGATAAGAGGGGAGGCCTCTACGAGCAGTACTTC. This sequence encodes CSARDKRGGLYEQYF.